The next 9 T cell receptor beta chains were all read from a single sample in a study of blood T cell repertoires in COVID-19. Assay: immunoSEQ multiplex PCR; the TCRdb copy retains only in-frame clones and omits some. The data contain about 160,000 clones, over 85% of them singletons. The source material was peripheral blood. The source of these receptors is a woman aged 45-60 years with acute or convalescent COVID-19.

The chain combines TRBV6-6 with TRBJ1-1; the D gene is possibly TRBD1 (5 bases). Trimming left V 2 bases short and J 2 bases short, with 9 bases between. The CDR3 is 14 amino acids. The germline CDR1 and CDR2 sequences are MNHNY and SVGAGI (reference sequence). The CDR3 region has the DNA TGTGCCAGCAGTTACACGACAGTTAACACTGAAGCTTTCTTT. Translating it yields CASSYTTVNTEAFF.

The V and J genes are TRBV5-4 and TRBJ1-3; 7 positions agree with TRBD1. Germline-derived CDR1 and CDR2 are SGHNT and YYREEE (reference sequence). V lost 4 bases to trimming and J lost 4 bases; unmatched junction nucleotides: 5. The CDR3 is made up of 14 amino acids. CDR3 protein: CASSPRGKGNTIYF. The CDR3 DNA reads TGTGCCAGCAGCCCCAGGGGGAAAGGAAACACCATATATTTT. Supplemented by reference TRBV5-4 and TRBJ1-3, the full variable domain reads ETGVTQSPTHLIKTRGQQVTLRCSSQSGHNTVSWYQQALGQGPQFIFQYYREEENGRGNFPPRFSGLQFPNYSSELNVNALELDDSALYLCASSPRGKGNTIYFGEGSWLTVV.

DNA of the CDR3: TGTGCCTGGAGTTCCGGACAGGGGGCAGGGCAGCCCCAGCATTTT. Amino acids: CAWSSGQGAGQPQHF. The J gene is TRBJ1-5, the V gene TRBV30; 11 bases align to TRBD1. The CDR3 is 15 residues long. CDR1 is GTSNPN and CDR2 is SVGIG in the germline V gene (reference sequence). With 2 bases clipped from V and 7 bases from J, the junction kept 7 bases outside the gene matches. The entire variable domain, with the rest obtained from reference TRBV30 and TRBJ1-5, is as follows: SQTIHQWPATLVQPVGSPLSLECTVEGTSNPNLYWYRQAAGRGLQLLFYSVGIGQISSEVPQNLSASRPQDRQFILSSKKLLLSDSGFYLCAWSSGQGAGQPQHFGDGTRLSIL.

The rearrangement uses TRBV9 and TRBJ2-7; D is possibly TRBD2 (6 bases). Germline V gene sequence: CDR1 SGDLS, CDR2 YYNGEE. The CDR3 sequence is 15 residues long. Trimming removed 0 bases from V and 2 bases from J, with 12 bases in between. CDR3 DNA sequence: TGTGCCAGCAGCGTAGAAGCGGGTTTTCCCTACGAGCAGTACTTC. This encodes CASSVEAGFPYEQYF. Full variable domain (rest looked up from reference TRBV9 and TRBJ2-7): DSGVTQTPKHLITATGQRVTLRCSPRSGDLSVYWYQQSLDQGLQFLIQYYNGEERAKGNILERFSAQQFPDLHSELNLSSLELGDSALYFCASSVEAGFPYEQYFGPGTRLTVT.

The chain joins TRBV5-8 to TRBJ2-3, with 14 nucleotides matching TRBD2. This CDR3 spans 16 amino acids. Germline lookup yields CDR1 SGHTS and CDR2 YDEGEE. V lost 4 bases, J lost 4 bases, and 5 bases stayed unmatched. The CDR3 region is CASSPEGLAGADTQYF. As DNA, the CDR3 is TGTGCCAGCAGCCCGGAGGGACTAGCGGGGGCAGATACGCAGTATTTT.

This chain links TRBV7-2 with TRBJ2-6; possibly TRBD2 for D (5 bases). Germline loops: CDR1 SGHTA, CDR2 FQGNSA. V was trimmed by 0 bases and J by 0 bases, leaving 6 bases between them. This CDR3 region has 16 residues. The CDR3 protein is CASSLASGSGANVLTF. CDR3 coding DNA: TGTGCCAGCAGCTTAGCAAGCGGCTCTGGGGCCAACGTCCTGACTTTC.

This clone was detected only once. V gene TRBV19 combines with J gene TRBJ1-2; weak D call: TRBD1 (5 bases). The CDR3 length is 13 residues. The germline CDR1 and CDR2 sequences are LNHDA and SQIVND (reference sequence). Trimming removed 3 bases at V and 8 bases at J, with 13 bases between. The CDR3 is CASSIGGQRGYTF. In DNA form, the CDR3 reads TGTGCCAGTAGTATTGGCGGACAAAGGGGCTACACCTTC.

The chain employs TRBV28 and TRBJ1-1; unclear D gene. CDR3 length: 14 amino acids. The germline V gene has CDR1 MDHEN and CDR2 SYDVKM. V gave up 1 base and J gave up 0 bases, with 6 bases separating them. The CDR3 region has the DNA TGTGCCAGCAGTTTATCCCTCTTGAACACTGAAGCTTTCTTT. Translation gives CASSLSLLNTEAFF.

The J gene is TRBJ1-1, the V gene TRBV6-5; 8 nucleotides match TRBD1. The CDR3 loop spans 13 amino acids. Losses at the gene ends were 8 bases for V and 3 bases for J; bases not matched to a gene: 5. The V gene's germline CDR1 is MNHEY and CDR2 SVGAGI. The CDR3 spells CASWQGAHTEAFF. In DNA, the CDR3 is TGTGCCAGCTGGCAGGGGGCGCACACTGAAGCTTTCTTT.